Below, 14 T cell receptor beta chains from the same sample are listed, as sequenced in a study of blood T cell repertoires in COVID-19. Profiled with immunoSEQ multiplex PCR; TCRdb holds only in-frame clones, not every one. The data contain about 190,000 clones, approximately 87% of them singletons. The sequencing input was peripheral blood. The receptors originated from a woman in her 70s with COVID-19, enrolled during active disease.

The rearrangement joins TRBV19 to TRBJ2-1; D unresolved. CDR1 LNHDA and CDR2 SQIVND come from the germline V gene (reference sequence). Between the trimmed V and J ends, which lost 4 bases and 7 bases, there was a span of 5 bases. CDR3 size: 11 residues. DNA of the CDR3: TGTGCCAGTAGTACCCTGAATGAGCAGTTCTTC. It specifies CASSTLNEQFF.

This clone has a single count. The chain recombines TRBV6-2 or TRBV6-3 with TRBJ2-7; D remains ambiguous. Germline V CDR1 and CDR2: MNHEY, SVGEGT. V lost 6 bases and J 0 bases, leaving 15 bases between the germline ends. The CDR3 loop spans 15 amino acids. The CDR3 sequence is CASSPGFRSSYEQYF. The CDR3 DNA sequence: TGTGCCAGCAGCCCGGGTTTTCGGAGCTCCTACGAGCAGTACTTC.

This chain links TRBV11-2 with TRBJ2-7, with a possible D match to TRBD1 (6 bases). Germline CDR1 SGHAT, CDR2 FQNNGV. This CDR3 has 15 residues. The ends were cut back, 4 bases at V and 0 bases at J, with 13 bases in the middle. CDR3 protein: CASSSQGSSSYEQYF. The CDR3 region has the DNA TGTGCCAGCAGCTCCCAGGGGTCAAGCTCCTACGAGCAGTACTTC.

The chain recombines TRBV28 with TRBJ2-7, with 7 bases that match TRBD1. The CDR3 runs to 15 residues. J gave up 2 bases and V 5 bases, and 9 bases lay outside the gene matches. Germline CDR1 MDHEN, CDR2 SYDVKM. CDR3 sequence reads: CASSPRTGHPYEQYF. CDR3 sequence (DNA): TGTGCCAGCAGTCCCCGGACAGGCCACCCCTACGAGCAGTACTTC.

The V and J genes are TRBV6-6 and TRBJ1-2, with TRBD1 matching 11 bases. Trimming at V came to 5 bases and at J to 8 bases, leaving 10 bases not matched to a gene. Germline values: CDR1 MNHNY, CDR2 SVGAGI (reference sequence). The CDR3 length is 15 residues. The CDR3 spells CASSKRDRGREGYTF. CDR3 bases: TGTGCCAGCAGTAAGCGGGACAGGGGGAGAGAAGGCTACACCTTC.

CDR3 DNA sequence: TGTGCCAACAAACAGGGTCACACCGGGGAGCTGTTTTTT. Protein: CANKQGHTGELFF. The chain is built from TRBV2 and TRBJ2-2, with D possibly TRBD1 on 6 matching bases. CDR1 and CDR2 from the germline V gene are SNHLY and FYNNEI. The V and J ends lost 10 bases and 3 bases respectively, with 12 bases between them. The CDR3 totals 13 residues.

The V and J genes are TRBV3-1 (or the pseudogene TRBV3-2) and TRBJ2-7; tentatively, D is TRBD2 (5 bases). Germline-derived CDR1 and CDR2 are LGHDT and YNNKEL (reference sequence). The ends were cut back, 6 bases at V and 0 bases at J, with 9 bases in the middle. This CDR3 is 13 amino acids long. CDR3 in amino acids: CASRTGSSYEQYF. The CDR3 region has the DNA TGTGCCAGCAGAACGGGGTCCTCCTACGAGCAGTACTTC.

The chain has TRBV7-3 and TRBJ1-2, with 7 bases matching TRBD1. This CDR3 comprises 13 residues. Germline CDR1 and CDR2: SGHTA and FQGTGA. Trimming took 5 bases from V and 5 from J; bases not matched to a gene: 5. CDR3 sequence reads: CASSPGGEYGYTF. Written as DNA, the CDR3 is TGTGCCAGCAGCCCAGGGGGAGAGTATGGCTACACCTTC.

This chain links TRBV5-1 with TRBJ1-4; D is ambiguous. Germline lookup yields CDR1 SGHRS and CDR2 YFSETQ. The CDR3 has 16 amino acids. The V and J ends lost 4 bases and 3 bases respectively, with 16 bases between them. The CDR3 nucleotides read TGCGCCAGCAGCAGGGAGCAGGCAAAGGCTAATGAAAAACTGTTTTTT. Translating it yields CASSREQAKANEKLFF.

The chain has TRBV4-3 and TRBJ1-1; 8 bases align to TRBD1. Germline assignment: CDR1 LGHNA and CDR2 YSLEER. This CDR3 contains 15 residues. Unmatched junction bases numbered 4, after V lost 4 bases and J lost 0 bases. The CDR3 reads CASSLTGDMNTEAFF. The CDR3, as DNA: TGCGCCAGCAGCCTGACAGGGGACATGAACACTGAAGCTTTCTTT.

A single count supports this clone. The rearrangement uses TRBV10-3 and TRBJ2-7; 10 bases line up with TRBD1. There are 12 residues in the CDR3. After removal of 8 bases from V and 5 bases from J, the junction contained 3 bases not matched to a gene. Germline CDR1 is ENHRY and CDR2 is SYGVKD. Here the CDR3 reads CAIGTGDHEQYF. The CDR3 coding sequence is TGTGCCATCGGGACAGGGGACCACGAGCAGTACTTC.

V is TRBV28 and J is TRBJ2-7; weak D call: TRBD1 (6 bases). The CDR3 extends over 15 amino acids. V was shortened by 5 bases and J by 3 bases, with 17 bases between the two germline ends. Germline assignment: CDR1 MDHEN and CDR2 SYDVKM. CDR3 amino acids: CASSRRGNSRYEQYF. Here the CDR3 DNA reads TGTGCCAGCAGTCGCAGGGGCAATTCGCGCTACGAGCAGTACTTC.

This clone was counted a few times. The chain recombines TRBV10-3 with TRBJ2-2; D is possibly TRBD2 (5 bases). Between the trimmed V and J ends, which lost 0 bases and 5 bases, there was a span of 16 bases. The germline gives CDR1 ENHRY, CDR2 SYGVKD. This CDR3 region has 17 residues. The CDR3 reads CAISESTRRRWTGELFF. Written as DNA, the CDR3 is TGTGCCATCAGTGAGTCGACTCGGAGGAGGTGGACCGGGGAGCTGTTTTTT.

This chain joins TRBV7-9 and TRBJ1-2; D remains unclear. CDR1 and CDR2 (germline): SEHNR, FQNEAQ (reference sequence). Trimming left V 5 bases short and J 4 bases short, with 8 bases between. This CDR3 has 12 amino acids. CDR3 DNA: TGTGCCAGCAGCGGGCACGGCTATGGCTACACCTTC. It specifies CASSGHGYGYTF.